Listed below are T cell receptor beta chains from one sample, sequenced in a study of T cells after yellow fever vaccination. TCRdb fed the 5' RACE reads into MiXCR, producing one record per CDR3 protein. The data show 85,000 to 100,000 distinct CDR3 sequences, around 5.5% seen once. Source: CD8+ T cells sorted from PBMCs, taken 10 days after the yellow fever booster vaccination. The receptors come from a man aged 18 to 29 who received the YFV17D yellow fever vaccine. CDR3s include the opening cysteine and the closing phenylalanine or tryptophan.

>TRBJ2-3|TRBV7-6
CASSLTSGGTDTQYF
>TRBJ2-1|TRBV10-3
CAISDTTYNEQFF
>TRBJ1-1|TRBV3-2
CASSQIRQSEAFF
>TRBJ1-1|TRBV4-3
CASSQDPGRNTEAFF
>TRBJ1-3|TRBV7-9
CASSSDTTGSGNTIYF
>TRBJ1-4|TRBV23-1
CASIQGRRTEEKLFF
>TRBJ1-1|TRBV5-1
CASSPWGGVNTEAFF
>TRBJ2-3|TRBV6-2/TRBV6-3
CASSYSGGATDTQYF
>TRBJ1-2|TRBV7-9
CASSLGQTNGYTF
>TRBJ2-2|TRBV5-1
CASSSQFGRNTGELFF
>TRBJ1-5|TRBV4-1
CASSLLPGDNQPQHF
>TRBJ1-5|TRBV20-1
CSARDEIGATDQPQHF
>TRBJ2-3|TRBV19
CASSIEPSGTDTQYF
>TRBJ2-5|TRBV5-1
CASSWFWGGETQYF